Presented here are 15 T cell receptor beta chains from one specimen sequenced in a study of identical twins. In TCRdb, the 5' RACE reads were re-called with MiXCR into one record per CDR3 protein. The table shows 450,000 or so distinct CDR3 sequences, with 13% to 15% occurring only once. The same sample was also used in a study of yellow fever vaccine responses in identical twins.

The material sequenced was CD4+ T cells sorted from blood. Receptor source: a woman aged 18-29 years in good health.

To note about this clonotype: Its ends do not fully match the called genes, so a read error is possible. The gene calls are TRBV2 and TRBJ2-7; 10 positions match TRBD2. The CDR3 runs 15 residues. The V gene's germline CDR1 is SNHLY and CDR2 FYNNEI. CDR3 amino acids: CASSQAGGPRHEQYF. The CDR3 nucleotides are TGTGCCAGCAGTCAAGCGGGAGGGCCTAGGCACGAGCAGTACTTC.

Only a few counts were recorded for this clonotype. CDR3 sequence: CASSRLAGKPGDTQYF. In nucleotides, the CDR3 is TGTGCCAGCAGCCGGTTGGCGGGGAAACCAGGGGATACGCAGTATTTT. This chain connects TRBV6-1 to TRBJ2-3; D is perhaps TRBD2 (6 bases). This CDR3 has 16 residues. V was cut by 6 bases and J by 6 bases, with 22 bases left in between. Germline CDR1 is MNHNS and CDR2 is SASEGT.

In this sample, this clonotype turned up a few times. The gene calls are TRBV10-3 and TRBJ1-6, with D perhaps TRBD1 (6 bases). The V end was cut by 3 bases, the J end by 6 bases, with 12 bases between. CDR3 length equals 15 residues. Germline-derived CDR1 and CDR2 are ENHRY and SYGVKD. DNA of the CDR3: TGTGCCATCAGTGACCGGGACATTCTTAATTCACCCCTCCACTTT. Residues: CAISDRDILNSPLHF.

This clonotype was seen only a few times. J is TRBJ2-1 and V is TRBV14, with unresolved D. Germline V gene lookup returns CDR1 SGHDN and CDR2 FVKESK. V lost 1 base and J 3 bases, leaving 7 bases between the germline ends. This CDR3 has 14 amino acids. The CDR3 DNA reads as TGTGCCAGCAGCCAAGGGGGTTTCTACAATGAGCAGTTCTTC. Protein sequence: CASSQGGFYNEQFF.

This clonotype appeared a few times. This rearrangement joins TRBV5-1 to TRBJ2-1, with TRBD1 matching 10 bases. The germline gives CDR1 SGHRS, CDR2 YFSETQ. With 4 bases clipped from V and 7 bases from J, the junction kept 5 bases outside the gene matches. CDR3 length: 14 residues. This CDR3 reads CASSPDRGGNEQFF. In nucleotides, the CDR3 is TGCGCCAGCAGCCCGGACAGGGGGGGAAATGAGCAGTTCTTC.

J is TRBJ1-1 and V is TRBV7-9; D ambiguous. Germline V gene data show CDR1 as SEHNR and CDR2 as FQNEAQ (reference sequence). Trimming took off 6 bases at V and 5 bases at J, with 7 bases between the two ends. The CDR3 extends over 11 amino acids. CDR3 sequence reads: CASSPKTEAFF. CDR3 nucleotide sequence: TGTGCCAGCAGTCCTAAAACTGAAGCTTTCTTT. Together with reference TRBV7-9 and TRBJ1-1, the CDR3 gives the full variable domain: DTGVSQNPRHKITKRGQNVTFRCDPISEHNRLYWYRQTLGQGPEFLTYFQNEAQLEKSRLLSDRFSAERPKGSFSTLEIQRTEQGDSAMYLCASSPKTEAFFGQGTRLTVV.

The CDR3: CASSLRGEYEQYF. CDR3 DNA sequence: TGTGCCAGCAGCTTGAGGGGAGAATACGAGCAGTACTTC. The chain uses TRBV7-2 and TRBJ2-7; D tentatively fits TRBD1 or TRBD2 (5 bases each). This CDR3 is built from 13 residues. Trimming took 3 bases from V and 4 from J, leaving 10 bases between them. The germline gives CDR1 SGHTA, CDR2 FQGNSA.

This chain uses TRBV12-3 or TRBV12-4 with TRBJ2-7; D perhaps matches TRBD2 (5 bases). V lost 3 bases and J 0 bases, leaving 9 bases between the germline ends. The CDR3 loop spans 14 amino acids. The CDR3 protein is CASSFGGPSYEQYF. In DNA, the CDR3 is TGTGCCAGCAGTTTTGGCGGGCCCTCCTACGAGCAGTACTTC.

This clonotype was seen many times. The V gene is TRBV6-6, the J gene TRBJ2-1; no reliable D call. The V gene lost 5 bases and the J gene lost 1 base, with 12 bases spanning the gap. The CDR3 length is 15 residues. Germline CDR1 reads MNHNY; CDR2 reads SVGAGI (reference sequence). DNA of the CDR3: TGTGCCAGCAGTCTCACCTCCTCTTCCTACAATGAGCAGTTCTTC. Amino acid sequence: CASSLTSSSYNEQFF.

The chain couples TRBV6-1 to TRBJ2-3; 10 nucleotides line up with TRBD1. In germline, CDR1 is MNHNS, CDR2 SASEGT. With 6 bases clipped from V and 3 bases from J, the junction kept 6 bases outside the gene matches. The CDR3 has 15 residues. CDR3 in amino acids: CASRAGTGVTDTQYF. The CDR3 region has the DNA TGTGCCAGCAGGGCCGGGACAGGGGTGACAGATACGCAGTATTTT.

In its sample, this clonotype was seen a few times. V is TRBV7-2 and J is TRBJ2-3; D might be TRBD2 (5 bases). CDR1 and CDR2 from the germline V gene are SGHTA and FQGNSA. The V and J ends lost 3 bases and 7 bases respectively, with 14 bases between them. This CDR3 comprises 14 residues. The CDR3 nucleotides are TGTGCCAGCAGCTTGCGGACTTCTCCTAATACGCAGTATTTT. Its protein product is CASSLRTSPNTQYF.

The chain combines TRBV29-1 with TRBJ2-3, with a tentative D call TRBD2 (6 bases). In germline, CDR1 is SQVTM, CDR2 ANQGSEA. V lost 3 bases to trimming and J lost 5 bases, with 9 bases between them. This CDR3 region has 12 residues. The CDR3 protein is CSVEVRGDTQYF. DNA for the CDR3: TGCAGCGTTGAGGTGCGGGGAGATACGCAGTATTTT.

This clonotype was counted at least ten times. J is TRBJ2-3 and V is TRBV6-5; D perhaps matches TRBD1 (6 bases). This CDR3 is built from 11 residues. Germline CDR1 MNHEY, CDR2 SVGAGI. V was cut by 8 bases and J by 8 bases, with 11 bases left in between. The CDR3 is CASGQRGTQYF. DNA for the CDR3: TGTGCCAGCGGACAGAGGGGTACGCAGTATTTT.

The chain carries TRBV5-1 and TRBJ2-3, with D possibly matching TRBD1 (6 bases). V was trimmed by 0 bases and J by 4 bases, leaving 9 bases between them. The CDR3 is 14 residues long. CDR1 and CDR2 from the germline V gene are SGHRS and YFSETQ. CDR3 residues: CASSLAQGADTQYF. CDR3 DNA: TGCGCCAGCAGCTTGGCACAGGGCGCAGATACGCAGTATTTT.

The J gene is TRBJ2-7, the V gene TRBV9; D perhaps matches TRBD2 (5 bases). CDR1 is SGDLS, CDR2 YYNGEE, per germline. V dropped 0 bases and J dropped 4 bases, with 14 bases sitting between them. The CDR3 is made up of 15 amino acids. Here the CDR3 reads CASSVAAGSLYEQYF. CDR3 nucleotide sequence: TGTGCCAGCAGCGTAGCGGCGGGCAGTTTGTACGAGCAGTACTTC. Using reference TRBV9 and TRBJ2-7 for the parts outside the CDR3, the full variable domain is DSGVTQTPKHLITATGQRVTLRCSPRSGDLSVYWYQQSLDQGLQFLIQYYNGEERAKGNILERFSAQQFPDLHSELNLSSLELGDSALYFCASSVAAGSLYEQYFGPGTRLTVT.